These T cell receptor beta chains were read from a single sample in a study of shared clonotypes between healthy human individuals. This table comes from immunoSEQ multiplex PCR, and its TCRdb copy is limited to in-frame clones, with some not included. This sample has roughly 2,500,000 clones; 93% occur once, and the top ten carry approximately 0.37%. Sequenced material: naive CD4+ T cells from PBMCs. These receptors were taken from a man aged 18 to 30 in good health. Some clones in this sample may be carry-over from other donors' samples. Both conserved end residues are part of each CDR3. D genes are given only for firm matches. Clone size appears in some rows only: once, few, many, or a class for an expanded clone.

TRBJ1-1 | NA | TRBV5-1 | TRBD1 | CASSLATGGTEAFF | TGCGCCAGCAGCTTGGCGACAGGGGGAACTGAAGCTTTCTTT
TRBJ1-3 | NA | TRBV14 | NA | CASSRRTGNTIYF | TGTGCCAGCAGCCGCAGAACTGGAAACACCATATATTTT
TRBJ2-1 | once | TRBV19 | TRBD1 | CASRAPGQGWDEQFF | TGTGCCAGCCGAGCACCGGGACAGGGGTGGGATGAGCAGTTCTTC
TRBJ2-7 | NA | TRBV5-1 | NA | CASSSRDTNYEQYF | TGCGCCAGCAGCTCCCGGGACACCAACTACGAGCAGTACTTC
TRBJ1-1 | few | TRBV19 | NA | CASSVDHFGTEAFF | TGTGCCAGTAGTGTGGATCATTTCGGTACTGAAGCTTTCTTT
TRBJ1-5 | NA | TRBV6-5 | NA | CASSPEGGGNQPQHF | TGTGCCAGCAGTCCGGAGGGTGGTGGCAATCAGCCCCAGCATTTT
TRBJ2-2 | NA | TRBV4-1 | TRBD2 | CASGQSGTRGPGELFF | TGCGCCAGCGGCCAGAGCGGGACCCGGGGCCCCGGGGAGCTGTTTTTT
TRBJ1-2 | NA | TRBV5-1 | NA | CASSTESITGYTF | TGCGCCAGCAGCACCGAATCTATAACAGGCTACACCTTC
TRBJ1-3 | once | TRBV18 | NA | CASSPLRGAESGNTIYF | TGTGCCAGCTCACCCCTCCGGGGGGCAGAGTCTGGAAACACCATATATTTT
TRBJ2-7 | NA | TRBV5-4 | NA | CASSLVSTSYEQYF | TGTGCCAGCAGCTTGGTCTCGACCTCCTACGAGCAGTACTTC
TRBJ2-5 | NA | TRBV27 | TRBD1 | CASSFTGGVKTQYF | TGTGCCAGCAGTTTTACAGGGGGCGTGAAGACCCAGTACTTC
TRBJ1-1 | NA | TRBV7-2 | NA | CASSFLQGNTEAFF | TGTGCCAGCAGCTTCTTACAGGGGAACACTGAAGCTTTCTTT
TRBJ1-4 | NA | TRBV19 | NA | CASSLEGTGEKLFF | TGTGCCAGTAGCCTGGAGGGTACGGGTGAAAAACTGTTTTTT
TRBJ2-5 | NA | TRBV19 | TRBD1 | CASSIIQGAGLETQYF | TGTGCCAGTAGTATCATCCAGGGGGCGGGCCTGGAGACCCAGTACTTC
TRBJ2-5 | NA | TRBV10-3 | NA | CAISESWETQYF | TGTGCCATCAGTGAGTCCTGGGAGACCCAGTACTTC
TRBJ2-7 | once | TRBV28 | NA | CASSRLASVNPYEQYF | TGTGCCAGCAGTAGATTAGCGAGCGTTAACCCCTACGAGCAGTACTTC
TRBJ2-1 | NA | TRBV11-2 | NA | CASSLRALNEQFF | TGTGCCAGCAGCTTAAGGGCCCTTAATGAGCAGTTCTTC
TRBJ2-5 | NA | TRBV19 | NA | CASSMQGPQETQYF | TGTGCCAGTAGTATGCAGGGGCCCCAAGAGACCCAGTACTTC
TRBJ1-2 | NA | TRBV7-2 | NA | CASSSSGSYGYTF | TGTGCCAGCAGCTCCTCAGGGAGCTATGGCTACACCTTC
TRBJ2-1 | NA | TRBV5-1 | TRBD2 | CASSLVGGLAGEIYNEQFF | TGCGCCAGCAGCTTGGTTGGTGGACTAGCGGGCGAAATCTACAATGAGCAGTTCTTC
TRBJ1-1 | NA | TRBV5-4 | NA | CASSFGTNTEAFF | TGTGCCAGCAGCTTCGGAACGAACACTGAAGCTTTCTTT
TRBJ1-5 | NA | TRBV2 | TRBD1 | CASSLTGLGNQPQHF | TGTGCCAGCAGCCTGACAGGGTTGGGCAATCAGCCCCAGCATTTT
TRBJ2-3 | NA | TRBV5-8 | TRBD2 | CASSFGLAGSTDTQYF | TGTGCCAGCAGCTTTGGACTAGCGGGAAGCACAGATACGCAGTATTTT
TRBJ2-7 | NA | TRBV9 | NA | CASVGETTPRDWEIYEQYF | TGTGCCAGCGTCGGGGAAACCACCCCACGGGACTGGGAGATCTACGAGCAGTACTTC
TRBJ1-2 | NA | TRBV19 | TRBD1 | CASIPSTGFNYGYTF | TGTGCCAGTATCCCTTCGACAGGGTTCAACTATGGCTACACCTTC
TRBJ1-4 | NA | TRBV28 | NA | CASSLGGSNEKLFF | TGTGCCAGCAGTTTAGGAGGTTCCAATGAAAAACTGTTTTTT
TRBJ2-7 | NA | TRBV6-1 | TRBD1 | CASRWTGTYEQYF | TGTGCCAGCAGGTGGACAGGGACCTACGAGCAGTACTTC
TRBJ2-3 | NA | TRBV7-8 | NA | CASSLAAMGGQYF | TGTGCCAGCAGCTTAGCCGCCATGGGGGGGCAGTATTTT
TRBJ1-5 | NA | TRBV29-1 | NA | CSVDRGSSRRGNQPQHF | TGCAGCGTTGATAGGGGGAGCTCGAGGAGGGGCAATCAGCCCCAGCATTTT
TRBJ2-6 | NA | TRBV7-9 | NA | CASSHRVAAGANVLTF | TGTGCCAGCAGCCACAGGGTAGCGGCTGGGGCCAACGTCCTGACTTTC
TRBJ2-7 | NA | TRBV30 | NA | CAWSSHPYEQYF | TGTGCCTGGAGTTCCCACCCCTACGAGCAGTACTTC
TRBJ2-2 | NA | TRBV4-3 | NA | CASSQASARAVFGELFF | TGCGCCAGCAGCCAAGCCTCTGCCAGGGCGGTTTTCGGGGAGCTGTTTTTT
TRBJ2-7 | NA | TRBV6-6 | TRBD1 | CASRDLGDRAYEQYF | TGTGCCAGCAGAGACCTCGGTGACAGGGCCTACGAGCAGTACTTC
TRBJ2-1 | NA | TRBV5-1 | NA | CASSLVARTDFYNEQFF | TGCGCCAGCAGCTTGGTTGCCCGGACAGATTTTTACAATGAGCAGTTCTTC
TRBJ1-1 | NA | TRBV18 | NA | CASSQHGGENTEAFF | TGTGCTAGCTCACAGCACGGGGGGGAGAACACTGAAGCTTTCTTT
TRBJ2-7 | once | TRBV28 | NA | CASSPRRRERGYEQYF | TGTGCCAGCAGCCCCCGTCGGCGGGAAAGGGGCTACGAGCAGTACTTC
TRBJ2-5 | NA | TRBV4-2 | NA | CASSRAVRETQYF | TGTGCCAGCAGCCGAGCAGTCAGGGAGACCCAGTACTTC
TRBJ2-7 | once | TRBV28 | TRBD1 | CASSAPAPGQGFEQYF | TGTGCCAGCAGTGCCCCGGCCCCGGGACAGGGGTTCGAGCAGTACTTC